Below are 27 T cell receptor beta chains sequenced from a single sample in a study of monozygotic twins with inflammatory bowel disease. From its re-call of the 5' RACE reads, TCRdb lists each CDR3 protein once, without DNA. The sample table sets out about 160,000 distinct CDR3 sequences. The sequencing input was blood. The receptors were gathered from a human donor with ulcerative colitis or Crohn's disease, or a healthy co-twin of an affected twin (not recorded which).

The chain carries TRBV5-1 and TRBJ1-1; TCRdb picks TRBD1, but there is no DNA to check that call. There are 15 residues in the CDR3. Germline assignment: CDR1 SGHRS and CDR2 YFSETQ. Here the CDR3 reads CASSPSGGRNTEAFF.

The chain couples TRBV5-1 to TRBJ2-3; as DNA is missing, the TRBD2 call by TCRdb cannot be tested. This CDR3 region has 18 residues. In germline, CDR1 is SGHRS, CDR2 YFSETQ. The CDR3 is CASSLRTSGTSVLNTQYF.

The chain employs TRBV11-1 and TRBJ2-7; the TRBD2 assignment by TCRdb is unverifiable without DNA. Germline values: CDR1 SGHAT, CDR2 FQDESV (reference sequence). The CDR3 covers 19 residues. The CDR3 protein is CASSLYPGTSGTGAYEQYF.

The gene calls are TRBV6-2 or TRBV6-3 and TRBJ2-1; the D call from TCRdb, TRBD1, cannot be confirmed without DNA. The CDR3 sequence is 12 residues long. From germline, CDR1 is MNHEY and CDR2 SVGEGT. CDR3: CASSYGVSGQFF.

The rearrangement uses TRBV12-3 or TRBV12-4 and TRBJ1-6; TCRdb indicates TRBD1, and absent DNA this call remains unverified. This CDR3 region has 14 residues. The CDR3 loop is CASSPRGRGSPLHF.

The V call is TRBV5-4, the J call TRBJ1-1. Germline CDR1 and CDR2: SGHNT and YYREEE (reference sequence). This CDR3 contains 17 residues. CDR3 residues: CASSKEAGPILNTEAFF.

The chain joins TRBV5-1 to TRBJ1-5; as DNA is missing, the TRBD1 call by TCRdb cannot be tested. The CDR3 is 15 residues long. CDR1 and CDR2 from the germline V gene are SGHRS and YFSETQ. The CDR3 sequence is CASSLTGTEDQPQHF.

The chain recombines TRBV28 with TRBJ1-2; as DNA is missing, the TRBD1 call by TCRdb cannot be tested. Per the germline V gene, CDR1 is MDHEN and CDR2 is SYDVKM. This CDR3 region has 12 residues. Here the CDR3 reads CATRDREYGYTF.

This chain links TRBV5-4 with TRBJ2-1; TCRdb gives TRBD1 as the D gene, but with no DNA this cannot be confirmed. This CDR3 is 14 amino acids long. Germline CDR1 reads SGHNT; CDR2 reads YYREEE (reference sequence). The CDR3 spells CASTGQVVSNEQFF. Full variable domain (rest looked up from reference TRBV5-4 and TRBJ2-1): ETGVTQSPTHLIKTRGQQVTLRCSSQSGHNTVSWYQQALGQGPQFIFQYYREEENGRGNFPPRFSGLQFPNYSSELNVNALELDDSALYLCASTGQVVSNEQFFGPGTRLTVL.

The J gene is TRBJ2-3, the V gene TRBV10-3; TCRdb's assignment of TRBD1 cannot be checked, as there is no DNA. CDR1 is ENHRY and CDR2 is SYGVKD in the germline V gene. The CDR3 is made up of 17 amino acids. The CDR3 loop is CAISQKAGTGTADTQYF.

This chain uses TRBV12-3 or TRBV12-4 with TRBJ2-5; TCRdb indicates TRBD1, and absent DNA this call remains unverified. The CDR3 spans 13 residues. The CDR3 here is CASSPGQQETQYF.

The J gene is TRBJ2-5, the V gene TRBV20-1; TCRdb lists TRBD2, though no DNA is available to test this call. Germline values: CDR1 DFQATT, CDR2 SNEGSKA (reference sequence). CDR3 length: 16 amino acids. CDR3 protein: CSAPPWASGSTETQYF.

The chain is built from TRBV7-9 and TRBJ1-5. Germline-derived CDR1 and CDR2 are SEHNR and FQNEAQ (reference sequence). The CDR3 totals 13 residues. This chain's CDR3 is CASSLERNQPQHF. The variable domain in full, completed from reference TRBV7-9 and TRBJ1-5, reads DTGVSQNPRHKITKRGQNVTFRCDPISEHNRLYWYRQTLGQGPEFLTYFQNEAQLEKSRLLSDRFSAERPKGSFSTLEIQRTEQGDSAMYLCASSLERNQPQHFGDGTRLSIL.

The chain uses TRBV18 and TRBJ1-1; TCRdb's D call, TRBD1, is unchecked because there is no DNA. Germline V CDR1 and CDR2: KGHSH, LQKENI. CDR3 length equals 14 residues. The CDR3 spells CASSPVQVNTEAFF.

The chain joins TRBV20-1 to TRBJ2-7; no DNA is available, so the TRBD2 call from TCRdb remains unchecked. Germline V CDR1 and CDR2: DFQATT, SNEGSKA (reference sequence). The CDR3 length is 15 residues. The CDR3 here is CSARDPSGSSYEQYF.

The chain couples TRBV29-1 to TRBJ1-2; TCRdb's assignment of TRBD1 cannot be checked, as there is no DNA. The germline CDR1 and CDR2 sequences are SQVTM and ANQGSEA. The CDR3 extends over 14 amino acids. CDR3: CSARQILASYGYTF.

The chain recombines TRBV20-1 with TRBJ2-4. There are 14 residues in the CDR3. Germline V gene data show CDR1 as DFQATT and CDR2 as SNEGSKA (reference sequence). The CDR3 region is CSARVSSAKNIQYF.

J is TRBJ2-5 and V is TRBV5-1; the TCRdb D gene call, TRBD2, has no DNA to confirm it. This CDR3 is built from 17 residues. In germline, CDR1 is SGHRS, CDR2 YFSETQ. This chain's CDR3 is CASSIRLAGGYQETQYF.

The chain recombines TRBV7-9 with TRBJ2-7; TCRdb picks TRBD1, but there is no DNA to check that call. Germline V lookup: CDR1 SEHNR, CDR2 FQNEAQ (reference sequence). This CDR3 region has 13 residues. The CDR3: CASSFDQGYEQYF. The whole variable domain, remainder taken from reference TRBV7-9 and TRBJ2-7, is DTGVSQNPRHKITKRGQNVTFRCDPISEHNRLYWYRQTLGQGPEFLTYFQNEAQLEKSRLLSDRFSAERPKGSFSTLEIQRTEQGDSAMYLCASSFDQGYEQYFGPGTRLTVT.

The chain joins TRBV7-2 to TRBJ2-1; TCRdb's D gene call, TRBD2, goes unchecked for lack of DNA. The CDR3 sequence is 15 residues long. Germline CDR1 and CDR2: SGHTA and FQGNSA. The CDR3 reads CASSYRTSGRIEQFF.

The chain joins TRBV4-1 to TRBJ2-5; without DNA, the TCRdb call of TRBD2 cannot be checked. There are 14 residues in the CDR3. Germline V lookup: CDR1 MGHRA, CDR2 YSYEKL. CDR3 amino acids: CASSQLLAVETQYF.

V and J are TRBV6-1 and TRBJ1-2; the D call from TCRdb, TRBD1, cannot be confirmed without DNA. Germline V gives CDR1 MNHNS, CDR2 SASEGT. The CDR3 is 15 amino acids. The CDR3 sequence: CASRSTGVLNYGYTF.

CDR3: CASSPATSAHYYEQYF. This chain joins TRBV5-1 and TRBJ2-7; TCRdb names TRBD2, which stays unverified in the absence of DNA. From germline, CDR1 is SGHRS and CDR2 YFSETQ. The CDR3 covers 16 residues. The full variable domain, its missing parts supplied by reference TRBV5-1 and TRBJ2-7, is KAGVTQTPRYLIKTRGQQVTLSCSPISGHRSVSWYQQTPGQGLQFLFEYFSETQRNKGNFPGRFSGRQFSNSRSEMNVSTLELGDSALYLCASSPATSAHYYEQYFGPGTRLTVT.

The CDR3 is CASSQDGPHEQFF. The genes are TRBV4-1 and TRBJ2-1; the D call of TRBD2 rests on TCRdb alone, since no DNA is present to check it. The CDR3 totals 13 residues. CDR1 MGHRA and CDR2 YSYEKL come from the germline V gene.

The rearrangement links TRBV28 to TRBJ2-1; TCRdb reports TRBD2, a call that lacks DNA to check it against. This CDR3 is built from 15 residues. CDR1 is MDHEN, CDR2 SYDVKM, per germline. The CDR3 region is CASTRPGLAVNEQFF.

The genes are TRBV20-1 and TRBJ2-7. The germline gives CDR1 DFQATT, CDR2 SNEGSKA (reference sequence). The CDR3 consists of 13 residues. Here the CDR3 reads CSAPDRRPYEQYF.

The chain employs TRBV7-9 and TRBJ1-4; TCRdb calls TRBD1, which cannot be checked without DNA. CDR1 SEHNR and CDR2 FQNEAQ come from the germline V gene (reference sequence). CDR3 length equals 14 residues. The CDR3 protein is CASSQDSGVEKLFF.